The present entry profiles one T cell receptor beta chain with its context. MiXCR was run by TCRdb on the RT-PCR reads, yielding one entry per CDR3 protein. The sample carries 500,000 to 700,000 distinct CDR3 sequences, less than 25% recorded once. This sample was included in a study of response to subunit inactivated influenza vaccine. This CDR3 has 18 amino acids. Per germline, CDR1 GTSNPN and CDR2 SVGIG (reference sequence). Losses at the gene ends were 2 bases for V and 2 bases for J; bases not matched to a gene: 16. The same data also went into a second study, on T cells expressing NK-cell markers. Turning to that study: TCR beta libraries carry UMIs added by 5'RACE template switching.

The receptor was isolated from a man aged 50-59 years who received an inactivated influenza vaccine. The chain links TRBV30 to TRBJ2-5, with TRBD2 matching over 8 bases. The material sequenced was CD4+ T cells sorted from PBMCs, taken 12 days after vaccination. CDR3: CAWSSGLAGLKRQETQYF. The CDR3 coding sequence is TGTGCCTGGAGTTCCGGCCTAGCGGGCCTGAAACGACAAGAGACCCAGTACTTC.